The 18 T cell receptor beta chains given below trace back to one sample, sequenced in a study of Ad26.COV2.S vaccination and SARS-CoV-2 variants. The data were produced by immunoSEQ multiplex PCR, yet TCRdb's version contains in-frame clones alone and is incomplete. The profile shows some 640,000 clones, roughly 90% of them singletons. Treatment given: roughly 20 received Ad26.COV2.S at low or high dose, single or two shots; 5 received placebo; per-sample allocation not given. Samples came from day 63 after the first vaccine or placebo injection. The sample here was peripheral blood, taken in a trial of Ad26.COV2.S vaccine versus placebo. These receptors were taken from a person between 18 and 65 years old who received the Ad26.COV2.S COVID-19 vaccine or a placebo.

The chain links TRBV7-2 to TRBJ2-1, with 9 bases that match TRBD2. The germline CDR1 and CDR2 sequences are SGHTA and FQGNSA. This CDR3 is 19 amino acids long. Trimming took 1 base from V and 0 from J; bases not matched to a gene: 10. The CDR3 loop is CASSLEPLRGGLSYNEQFF. DNA for the CDR3: TGTGCCAGCAGCTTAGAACCCCTGCGGGGGGGCCTCTCCTACAATGAGCAGTTCTTC. Together with reference TRBV7-2 and TRBJ2-1, the CDR3 gives the full variable domain: GAGVSQSPSNKVTEKGKDVELRCDPISGHTALYWYRQSLGQGLEFLIYFQGNSAPDKSGLPSDRFSAERTGGSVSTLTIQRTQQEDSAVYLCASSLEPLRGGLSYNEQFFGPGTRLTVL.

The chain employs TRBV27 and TRBJ2-7, with D hard to call. The V gene's germline CDR1 is MNHEY and CDR2 SMNVEV (reference sequence). Trimming pared 6 bases from V and 0 bases from J, leaving 12 bases between. The CDR3 runs to 14 residues. Here the CDR3 DNA reads TGTGCCAGCAGCGGAAGTTTTTTCTCCTACGAGCAGTACTTC. It specifies CASSGSFFSYEQYF.

The CDR3 loop reads CSAGQAQETQYF. CDR3 DNA: TGCAGCGCTGGACAGGCCCAAGAGACCCAGTACTTC. The chain joins TRBV29-1 to TRBJ2-5; TRBD1 agrees at 7 bases. With V trimmed by 7 bases and J by 1 base, 3 bases remained unmatched. Germline CDR1 is SQVTM and CDR2 is ANQGSEA. This CDR3 is 12 amino acids long.

The rearrangement links TRBV7-9 to TRBJ2-1, with 7 bases lining up with TRBD2. V trimming: 4 bases; J trimming: 9 bases; junction bases outside the gene matches: 6. The CDR3 runs 13 residues. Looked up from germline, CDR1 is SEHNR and CDR2 is FQNEAQ (reference sequence). For the CDR3, the DNA is TGTGCCAGCAGCTCACGAGCGGGACTTGAGCAGTTCTTC. Encoded protein: CASSSRAGLEQFF.

In its sample, this clone was seen once. The chain recombines TRBV18 with TRBJ1-1; TRBD1 matches 7 bases. The CDR3 is 16 amino acids. Trimming cost V 3 bases and J 1 base; bases outside gene matches: 8. From germline, CDR1 is KGHSH and CDR2 LQKENI. The CDR3 coding sequence is TGTGCCAGCTCACCCCGACAGGGACCTTCGAACACTGAAGCTTTCTTT. It encodes CASSPRQGPSNTEAFF.

CDR3 DNA sequence: TGTGCCACCAGTGACTCGGGACAATACGCCGGGGAGCTGTTTTTT. Its translation: CATSDSGQYAGELFF. The J gene is TRBJ2-2, the V gene TRBV24-1; a weak D match, TRBD1 (6 bases). CDR1 and CDR2 (germline): KGHDR, SFDVKD. This CDR3 region has 15 residues. Trimming cost V 4 bases and J 6 bases, with 14 bases left between them.

The J gene is TRBJ2-1, the V gene TRBV24-1; TRBD2 might be the D (5 bases). The germline V and J ends were trimmed by 5 bases and 0 bases, with 7 bases remaining between them. The length of the CDR3 is 14 residues. The germline V gene has CDR1 KGHDR and CDR2 SFDVKD. CDR3 region: CATSGAGSYNEQFF. The CDR3 region has the DNA TGTGCCACCAGTGGGGCGGGCTCCTACAATGAGCAGTTCTTC.

The chain links TRBV5-8 to TRBJ2-1, with 8 bases fitting TRBD2. Germline trimming cut 6 bases from V and 2 bases from J; bases unmatched to any gene: 4. This CDR3 is 14 amino acids long. Germline loops: CDR1 SGHTS, CDR2 YDEGEE. The CDR3 is CASMSGGAYNEQFF. The CDR3 DNA reads TGTGCCAGCATGTCCGGGGGGGCCTACAATGAGCAGTTCTTC.

This rearrangement joins TRBV14 to TRBJ2-1; tentative D call: TRBD2 (6 bases). The CDR3 is 15 amino acids. V gave up 6 bases and J gave up 0 bases, with 12 bases separating them. Germline V gene lookup returns CDR1 SGHDN and CDR2 FVKESK. The DNA of the CDR3 is TGTGCCAGCAGTCGGGACTTTAGCTCCTACAATGAGCAGTTCTTC. Protein: CASSRDFSSYNEQFF. The whole variable domain, filled in from reference TRBV14 and TRBJ2-1, reads EAGVTQFPSHSVIEKGQTVTLRCDPISGHDNLYWYRRVMGKEIKFLLHFVKESKQDESGMPNNRFLAERTGGTYSTLKVQPAELEDSGVYFCASSRDFSSYNEQFFGPGTRLTVL.

The gene calls are TRBV5-1 and TRBJ1-2; D unclear. Trimming stripped 0 bases from V and 0 bases from J, with 9 bases between. Germline loops: CDR1 SGHRS, CDR2 YFSETQ. The CDR3 is 15 residues long. The CDR3 sequence: CASSLAGEPNYGYTF. Here the CDR3 DNA reads TGCGCCAGCAGCTTGGCCGGGGAGCCTAACTATGGCTACACCTTC.

CDR3 amino acids: CSVGLWSGGLGELFF. The CDR3 DNA is TGCAGCGTTGGCCTCTGGAGCGGAGGGCTCGGGGAGCTGTTTTTT. This rearrangement joins TRBV29-1 to TRBJ2-2; D is possibly TRBD2 (6 bases). The CDR3 totals 15 residues. Germline-derived CDR1 and CDR2 are SQVTM and ANQGSEA. Trimming removed 4 bases at V and 7 bases at J, with 19 bases between.

The CDR3, as DNA: TGTGCCAGTAGTATACCGCCGACAGGGATATTACTCCTTAGCTCCTATAATTCACCCCTCCACTTT. The encoded protein is CASSIPPTGILLLSSYNSPLHF. The V and J genes are TRBV19 and TRBJ1-6, with 7 positions matching TRBD1. The ends lost 2 bases at V and 0 bases at J; junction bases unmatched: 19. The CDR3 is made up of 22 amino acids. The germline V gene has CDR1 LNHDA and CDR2 SQIVND (reference sequence). The complete variable domain, with remaining parts taken from reference TRBV19 and TRBJ1-6, reads DGGITQSPKYLFRKEGQNVTLSCEQNLNHDAMYWYRQDPGQGLRLIYYSQIVNDFQKGDIAEGYSVSREKKESFPLTVTSAQKNPTAFYLCASSIPPTGILLLSSYNSPLHFGNGTRLTVT.

This chain connects TRBV7-2 to TRBJ1-2, with D unresolved. The V end was cut by 5 bases, the J end by 6 bases, with 16 bases between. CDR3 length: 14 residues. Germline V gene data show CDR1 as SGHTA and CDR2 as FQGNSA. As DNA, the CDR3 is TGTGCCAGCAGCCAAGGGCCACGGAATAATGGCTACACCTTC. It translates to CASSQGPRNNGYTF.

The J gene is TRBJ1-6, the V gene TRBV5-1, with D hard to call. Germline V gene sequence: CDR1 SGHRS, CDR2 YFSETQ. The CDR3 runs to 14 residues. The V end was cut by 0 bases, the J end by 7 bases, with 8 bases between. The CDR3 loop is CASSLDMENSPLHF. The CDR3, as DNA: TGCGCCAGCAGCTTGGATATGGAGAATTCACCCCTCCACTTT.

The chain employs TRBV11-2 and TRBJ2-5, with 8 nucleotides matching TRBD1. This CDR3 is 14 amino acids long. V shed 4 bases, J shed 7 bases, and the junction held 8 bases outside the gene matches. Germline CDR1 and CDR2: SGHAT and FQNNGV. The CDR3 loop is CASSSVTGQGTQYF. The CDR3, as DNA: TGTGCCAGCAGCTCAGTCACAGGACAGGGGACCCAGTACTTC.

V is TRBV3-1 (or the pseudogene TRBV3-2) and J is TRBJ2-2, with no clear D. Germline V lookup: CDR1 LGHDT, CDR2 YNNKEL (reference sequence). V shed 4 bases and J shed 2 bases, with 14 bases lying between them. This CDR3 is 16 amino acids long. CDR3 loop: CASSLRTSSNTGELFF. CDR3 bases: TGTGCCAGCAGCCTCAGGACCAGCTCTAACACCGGGGAGCTGTTTTTT.

This clone has only one observation. The V gene is TRBV3-1 (or the pseudogene TRBV3-2), the J gene TRBJ2-4; D remains unclear. The ends were cut back, 2 bases at V and 0 bases at J, with 11 bases in the middle. Germline values: CDR1 LGHDT, CDR2 YNNKEL (reference sequence). This CDR3 is built from 16 residues. CDR3 region: CASSQIDGLAKNIQYF. The DNA of the CDR3 is TGTGCCAGCAGCCAAATAGATGGGCTAGCCAAAAACATTCAGTACTTC.

This clone has a single count. Different DNA sequences within this sample yield the same CDR3. This chain connects TRBV7-8 to TRBJ2-7, with D unclear. From germline, CDR1 is SGHVS and CDR2 FQNEAQ. The CDR3 has 11 residues. V dropped 2 bases and J dropped 1 base, with 0 bases sitting between them. CDR3 sequence reads: CASSLSYEQYF. In DNA, the CDR3 is TGTGCCAGCAGCTTATCCTACGAGCAGTACTTC.